One sample yielded the 18 T cell receptor beta chains listed below, sequenced in a study of T cell changes during pregnancy in multiple sclerosis. The data were produced by immunoSEQ multiplex PCR, yet TCRdb's version contains in-frame clones alone and is incomplete. The data show about 77,000 clones, approximately 90% seen once. The sample here was peripheral blood, taken before pregnancy. All receptors derive from a female donor with multiple sclerosis, enrolled in a pregnancy study.

The chain has TRBV19 and TRBJ2-1; the match to TRBD2 covers 11 bases. V shed 5 bases, J shed 12 bases, and the junction held 12 bases outside the gene matches. The CDR3 is 15 residues long. The V gene's germline CDR1 is LNHDA and CDR2 SQIVND (reference sequence). CDR3 in amino acids: CASSLLAGESGGQFF. The CDR3 coding sequence is TGTGCCAGTAGTCTACTAGCGGGGGAGTCGGGGGGGCAGTTCTTC.

This chain links TRBV4-3 with TRBJ1-4; 7 bases match TRBD1. J gave up 4 bases and V 1 base, and 12 bases lay outside the gene matches. CDR1 and CDR2 (germline): LGHNA, YSLEER. The CDR3 is 18 residues long. This CDR3 reads CASSQVRPAAGGNEKLFF. The DNA of the CDR3 is TGCGCCAGCAGCCAAGTGAGACCGGCTGCAGGGGGTAATGAAAAACTGTTTTTT.

The chain couples TRBV28 to TRBJ1-2; 8 bases line up with TRBD1. There are 12 residues in the CDR3. From germline, CDR1 is MDHEN and CDR2 SYDVKM. After removal of 5 bases from V and 5 bases from J, the junction contained 1 base not matched to a gene. The CDR3 is CASSTGGYGYTF. The CDR3 DNA reads as TGTGCCAGCAGTACAGGGGGGTATGGCTACACCTTC.

This chain uses TRBV4-3 with TRBJ2-5; 12 positions agree with TRBD2. This CDR3 is built from 16 residues. Looked up from germline, CDR1 is LGHNA and CDR2 is YSLEER. V trimming: 1 base; J trimming: 1 base; junction bases outside the gene matches: 1. The CDR3 region is CASSQGTSGAQETQYF. The CDR3 coding sequence is TGCGCCAGCAGCCAAGGGACTAGCGGGGCCCAAGAGACCCAGTACTTC.

The V call is TRBV7-2, the J call TRBJ1-6; D call uncertain. The CDR3 runs 15 residues. Germline V CDR1 and CDR2: SGHTA, FQGNSA. V lost 2 bases, J lost 8 bases, and 13 bases lay in between. The CDR3 reads CASSLFGQADSPLHF. CDR3 nucleotides: TGTGCCAGCAGCTTATTTGGGCAGGCTGATTCACCCCTCCACTTT. The full variable domain, rest sourced from reference TRBV7-2 and TRBJ1-6, is GAGVSQSPSNKVTEKGKDVELRCDPISGHTALYWYRQSLGQGLEFLIYFQGNSAPDKSGLPSDRFSAERTGGSVSTLTIQRTQQEDSAVYLCASSLFGQADSPLHFGNGTRLTVT.

The chain has TRBV5-1 and TRBJ2-3; 11 positions agree with TRBD1. V lost 2 bases to trimming and J lost 2 bases; unmatched junction nucleotides: 4. Germline CDR1 is SGHRS and CDR2 is YFSETQ. The CDR3 has 16 amino acids. Here the CDR3 reads CASSFGQGAPTDTQYF. The CDR3 DNA follows: TGCGCCAGCAGCTTCGGACAGGGGGCGCCCACAGATACGCAGTATTTT.

The CDR3 sequence is CASGTQQNEKLFF. The CDR3 nucleotides read TGTGCCAGCGGGACACAGCAAAATGAAAAACTGTTTTTT. V is TRBV7-9 and J is TRBJ1-4; D possibly corresponds to TRBD1 (6 bases). V was trimmed by 8 bases and J by 5 bases, leaving 12 bases between them. The CDR3 runs to 13 residues. The V gene's germline CDR1 is SEHNR and CDR2 FQNEAQ (reference sequence).

The chain joins TRBV5-1 to TRBJ2-1; 11 bases are shared with TRBD2. Germline CDR1 reads SGHRS; CDR2 reads YFSETQ. This CDR3 region has 16 residues. The J segment lost 6 bases and the V segment lost 3 bases, leaving 8 bases of the junction unmatched. The CDR3 region is CASSWALAGGSNEQFF. For the CDR3, the DNA is TGCGCCAGCAGCTGGGCCCTAGCGGGGGGATCCAATGAGCAGTTCTTC.

The rearrangement joins TRBV4-1 to TRBJ2-2; 12 bases line up with TRBD1. The germline CDR1 and CDR2 sequences are MGHRA and YSYEKL. The V and J ends lost 5 bases and 7 bases, in that order; junction bases with no gene match: 5. The CDR3 runs to 15 residues. Written as DNA, the CDR3 is TGCGCCAGCAGCTACCGGGACAGGGGGCTCGGGGAGCTGTTTTTT. Translated, it gives CASSYRDRGLGELFF.

V gene TRBV7-8 combines with J gene TRBJ2-7; 7 bases agree with TRBD1. The CDR3 runs 18 residues. CDR1 and CDR2 from the germline V gene are SGHVS and FQNEAQ. With V trimmed by 4 bases and J by 0 bases, 15 bases remained unmatched. The CDR3 nucleotides are TGTGCCAGCAGCTCCTTAGGGGGCCGACAGTTCACCTCCTACGAGCAGTACTTC. This gives the protein CASSSLGGRQFTSYEQYF.

V usage is TRBV5-4 and J usage is TRBJ2-5; 7 nucleotides line up with TRBD1. The CDR3 is 15 amino acids. V lost 4 bases to trimming and J lost 1 base; unmatched junction nucleotides: 7. The V gene's germline CDR1 is SGHNT and CDR2 YYREEE (reference sequence). CDR3 sequence (DNA): TGTGCCAGCAGCCTGGGGACAGTTATCCAAGAGACCCAGTACTTC. Residues: CASSLGTVIQETQYF.

This sequence joins TRBV4-3 and TRBJ2-7; 12 bases fit TRBD1. Trimming took 0 bases from V and 5 from J; bases not matched to a gene: 5. The CDR3 covers 16 residues. Germline V lookup: CDR1 LGHNA, CDR2 YSLEER. The CDR3: CASSQDYGTGGDEQYF. The CDR3 DNA follows: TGCGCCAGCAGCCAAGATTATGGGACAGGGGGCGACGAGCAGTACTTC.

This chain connects TRBV28 to TRBJ1-3, with 7 positions matching TRBD1. Per germline, CDR1 MDHEN and CDR2 SYDVKM. The CDR3 has 13 amino acids. V was clipped by 3 bases and J by 4 bases; unmatched bases: 0. The CDR3 nucleotides read TGTGCCAGCAGTTTGACAGGGGGAAACACCATATATTTT. It codes for CASSLTGGNTIYF. Complete variable domain (other parts from reference TRBV28 and TRBJ1-3): DVKVTQSSRYLVKRTGEKVFLECVQDMDHENMFWYRQDPGLGLRLIYFSYDVKMKEKGDIPEGYSVSREKKERFSLILESASTNQTSMYLCASSLTGGNTIYFGEGSWLTVV.

The chain has TRBV30 and TRBJ2-2; the match to TRBD2 covers 10 bases. CDR3 length: 15 amino acids. CDR1 is GTSNPN and CDR2 is SVGIG in the germline V gene (reference sequence). V shed 1 base, J shed 6 bases, and the junction held 5 bases outside the gene matches. CDR3 sequence reads: CAWSASGGVPGELFF. For the CDR3, the DNA is TGTGCCTGGAGTGCCAGCGGGGGGGTCCCCGGGGAGCTGTTTTTT.

The chain is built from TRBV6-7 and TRBJ2-7; 8 bases agree with TRBD2. TRBV6-7 has ORF status, its function being uncertain. The CDR3 extends over 17 amino acids. V lost 3 bases, J lost 4 bases, and 14 bases stayed unmatched. The CDR3 DNA sequence: TGTGCCAGCAGTTATAGGGCGCCCGGGGGGGGTACATACGAGCAGTACTTC. It encodes CASSYRAPGGGTYEQYF.

This chain uses TRBV7-8 with TRBJ2-1; TRBD2 agrees at 8 bases. Germline trimming cut 2 bases from V and 7 bases from J; bases unmatched to any gene: 10. This CDR3 has 16 amino acids. Germline CDR1 and CDR2: SGHVS and FQNEAQ. This CDR3 is CASSLFDGGAGNEQFF. Written as DNA, the CDR3 is TGTGCCAGCAGCTTATTTGACGGGGGGGCGGGAAATGAGCAGTTCTTC.

The rearrangement uses TRBV4-3 and TRBJ2-2; D unresolved. Trimming shortened V by 0 bases and J by 7 bases, and 12 bases separated the two germline ends. The CDR3 totals 15 residues. Germline loops: CDR1 LGHNA, CDR2 YSLEER. The CDR3: CASSQDHLRRGELFF. CDR3 coding DNA: TGCGCCAGCAGCCAAGATCATTTGCGGCGCGGGGAGCTGTTTTTT.

V gene TRBV19 combines with J gene TRBJ2-1; 9 nucleotides align to TRBD1. CDR3 size: 14 residues. The germline gives CDR1 LNHDA, CDR2 SQIVND (reference sequence). The V and J ends lost 9 bases and 5 bases, in that order; junction bases with no gene match: 8. The CDR3 nucleotides read TGTGCCAGCGCGGGGGACAGGGCCAACAATGAGCAGTTCTTC. Protein product: CASAGDRANNEQFF.